This T cell receptor beta chain was sequenced for a study of blood T cell repertoires in COVID-19 (dated by TCRdb to 2018 to 2020). For the wider study: The collaborator samples originated in the United States, Italy and Spain and spanned the acute and convalescent phases of COVID-19. The repertoires were released in a freely available public database meant as a resource for research on the immune response to SARS-CoV-2. The sample metadata nearly always contained a de-identified subject ID, COVID-19 status, age in years and sex. The prospective study material was composed of cDNA or gDNA derived from T cells, B-cell-depleted T cells, or PBMCs. The samples were drawn from two sources: the first 160 participants of the ongoing ImmuneRACE study, and 1,000 to 1,500 subjects contributed by 6 global collaborators. Deeply sampled blood TCRbeta repertoires from subjects exposed to, actively infected with, or recovered from COVID-19 were included in the dataset. Where available, HLA class I and class II types were obtained from metadata supplied by the sample provider rather than from assay-based typing. Overall results and qualifications from the work: The amount of clinical and demographic metadata varied by source and participant and was provided uncurated.

TCRbeta CDR3 regions were amplified from genomic DNA by means of the immunoSEQ Assay, a bias-controlled multiplex PCR. For the original study's pipeline: Nucleated cell counts per sample were estimated from amplification of reference gene primers within the assay. To quantify the absolute abundance of each unique TCRbeta CDR3 rearrangement, sequence reads were collapsed and filtered. Productive Simpson clonality was computed per sample as the square root of Simpson's diversity index over productive rearrangements. This immuneACCESS table, as held by TCRdb, lists in-frame sequences with V and J called but not all clones. Of the missing ones, under half trace to an unresolved V gene in checked studies; the others have no known cause. Clonal size and the V and J genes are those of that table, whereas D and trimming came from the DNA. The sample includes over 250,000 clones, with over 85% observed a single time. The top ten clonotypes cover 2.6% of the sample.

From its cysteine to its phenylalanine, the CDR3 spans 15 amino acids. The read is trimmed to its CDR3 DNA, 45 bases read in frame from base 1. Per the germline V gene, SGHDN is the CDR1 and FVKESK is the CDR2. The junction shows trimming of 1 base on V and 6 bases on J, plus 12 bases between the germline ends. As to this clone: It has no known antigen specificity. Base-call qualities are not available, and no considerably larger clone is one nucleotide away.

In the prospective study, participants were 18 to 89 years old, resided in approximately 25 geographic areas of the United States, and were enrolled through a virtual design. Cohort assignment in the prospective study relied on participant-reported clinical history from a screening survey and a study questionnaire. ImmuneRACE Cohort 3 recovered participants were defined by two consecutive negative NP/OP PCR tests, healthcare professional clearance, or symptom resolution. In the prospective study, mobile phlebotomists collected whole blood, serum and a nasopharyngeal or oropharyngeal swab from each participant. Participants in the prospective study had the option to provide additional blood draws and questionnaires over a 2-month period. Prospective study blood samples were shipped either frozen or at room temperature before DNA extraction.

This chain is built from TRBV14 and TRBJ2-2, with TRBD2 as a weak D call on 6 bases. This clonotype was obtained from a man in his sixties who had recovered from COVID-19. Specimen: PBMCs or T cells enriched from blood (not recorded which). DNA sequence: TGTGCCAGCAGCCAAGGGGGCGGGAAACCCGGGGAGCTGTTTTTT. Its translation is CASSQGGGKPGELFF.